The 15 T cell receptor beta chains given below trace back to one sample, sequenced in a study of cytomegalovirus exposure and HLA in healthy donors (dated by TCRdb to about 2017). Libraries were built with the immunoSEQ multiplex PCR assay. The multiplex PCR relied on a mix of 60 forward primers for TCR Vbeta segments and 13 reverse primers for TCR Jbeta segments. The table comes from immuneACCESS by way of TCRdb, which keeps in-frame sequences with V and J called. Part of the clones is missing from these tables; in studies checked, under half for an unresolved V gene and the rest for unknown reasons. Across this sample there are about 96,000 clones, with approximately 75% seen only once. The ten largest clonotypes hold roughly 14% of the sample. Sequencing was performed on PBMCs. The receptors derive from a woman between 65 and 79 years old in good health and CMV-seropositive.

The chain employs TRBV13 and TRBJ2-7; 11 bases line up with TRBD2. The CDR3 loop spans 15 amino acids. Looked up from germline, CDR1 is PRHDT and CDR2 is FYEKMQ (reference sequence). V lost 3 bases, J lost 2 bases, and 3 bases stayed unmatched. The CDR3 region is CASSFGLAGPYEQYF. CDR3 DNA: TGTGCCAGCAGCTTCGGACTAGCGGGCCCCTACGAGCAGTACTTC.

Written as DNA, the CDR3 is TGTGCCAGCAGGACAGGGGGCAGCGGTGAAAAACTGTTTTTT. Translation: CASRTGGSGEKLFF. The chain employs TRBV28 and TRBJ1-4, with 10 bases lining up with TRBD1. The CDR3 length is 14 residues. J gave up 7 bases and V 6 bases, and 5 bases lay outside the gene matches. The V gene's germline CDR1 is MDHEN and CDR2 SYDVKM.

The V call is TRBV7-3, the J call TRBJ2-7; TRBD2 might be the D (6 bases). Germline V gene sequence: CDR1 SGHTA, CDR2 FQGTGA. The ends were cut back, 2 bases at V and 7 bases at J, with 15 bases in the middle. The CDR3 is made up of 14 amino acids. In DNA, the CDR3 is TGTGCCAGCAGCTTAGGTGGGTCTAGCGTGGAGCAGTACTTC. It codes for CASSLGGSSVEQYF. Variable domain in full (rest from reference TRBV7-3 and TRBJ2-7): GAGVSQTPSNKVTEKGKYVELRCDPISGHTALYWYRQSLGQGPEFLIYFQGTGAADDSGLPNDRFFAVRPEGSVSTLKIQRTERGDSAVYLCASSLGGSSVEQYFGPGTRLTVT.

This rearrangement joins TRBV5-4 to TRBJ2-2; 10 bases line up with TRBD1. Trimming removed 5 bases from V and 6 bases from J; junction bases left unmatched: 4. The germline V gene encodes CDR1 SGHNT and CDR2 YYREEE (reference sequence). The CDR3 is 14 residues long. CDR3: CASRGQGWAGELFF. As DNA, the CDR3 is TGTGCCAGCAGGGGACAGGGGTGGGCCGGGGAGCTGTTTTTT.

The chain combines TRBV4-1 with TRBJ2-7, with D perhaps matching TRBD2 (6 bases). Trimming removed 4 bases from V and 5 bases from J, with 12 bases in between. The CDR3 is 13 residues long. Germline CDR1 is MGHRA and CDR2 is YSYEKL. The CDR3 nucleotides are TGCGCCAGCAGCCTCCGGGACTTGGACGAGCAGTACTTC. Translating gives CASSLRDLDEQYF.

The rearrangement uses TRBV7-8 and TRBJ1-1, with no clear D. Germline V gene lookup returns CDR1 SGHVS and CDR2 FQNEAQ. Deletions cut 5 bases from V and 4 bases from J, with 20 bases between. The CDR3 runs to 16 residues. CDR3 nucleotide sequence: TGTGCCAGCAGCAGACTCGAGGGCAGCGGGAGCACTGAAGCTTTCTTT. This sequence encodes CASSRLEGSGSTEAFF.

The chain employs TRBV7-6 and TRBJ2-2; 9 nucleotides agree with TRBD1. This CDR3 comprises 15 residues. Germline trimming cut 5 bases from V and 6 bases from J; bases unmatched to any gene: 7. Germline assignment: CDR1 SGHVS and CDR2 FNYEAQ. CDR3 residues: CASSEGQGYAGELFF. The CDR3 DNA reads as TGTGCCAGCAGCGAGGGACAGGGTTACGCCGGGGAGCTGTTTTTT.

The chain carries TRBV5-1 and TRBJ2-5; 7 bases map to TRBD1. The junction had 12 bases not matched to a gene; V was cut back by 0 bases and J by 4 bases. The CDR3 consists of 17 residues. The germline gives CDR1 SGHRS, CDR2 YFSETQ. The CDR3 sequence is CASSLAGVLTGRETQYF. The CDR3, as DNA: TGCGCCAGCAGCTTGGCAGGGGTTTTGACAGGGCGAGAGACCCAGTACTTC. Looking up the rest from reference TRBV5-1 and TRBJ2-5 gives the full variable domain: KAGVTQTPRYLIKTRGQQVTLSCSPISGHRSVSWYQQTPGQGLQFLFEYFSETQRNKGNFPGRFSGRQFSNSRSEMNVSTLELGDSALYLCASSLAGVLTGRETQYFGPGTRLLVL.

The gene calls are TRBV30 and TRBJ1-1, with D perhaps TRBD1 (6 bases). The CDR3 sequence is 12 residues long. Germline CDR1 and CDR2: GTSNPN and SVGIG (reference sequence). Trimming left V 4 bases short and J 7 bases short, with 13 bases between. CDR3 sequence reads: CAWTGGGGEAFF. The CDR3 nucleotides read TGTGCCTGGACCGGAGGGGGGGGTGAAGCTTTCTTT.

The chain is built from TRBV4-1 and TRBJ2-5, with TRBD1 matching over 8 bases. CDR1 MGHRA and CDR2 YSYEKL come from the germline V gene. Trimming removed 0 bases from V and 3 bases from J; junction bases left unmatched: 6. The CDR3 spans 16 residues. CDR3 DNA: TGCGCCAGCAGCCAAGATGGGAACAGGGGGGAAGAGACCCAGTACTTC. Translated: CASSQDGNRGEETQYF.

The chain couples TRBV5-1 to TRBJ1-5; D unresolved. Germline V gene data show CDR1 as SGHRS and CDR2 as YFSETQ. V lost 0 bases to trimming and J lost 6 bases, with 7 bases between them. This CDR3 is 13 amino acids long. This CDR3 reads CASSLDRGQPQHF. The CDR3 region has the DNA TGCGCCAGCAGCTTGGACCGGGGTCAGCCCCAGCATTTT.

The chain employs TRBV19 and TRBJ2-2, with D possibly TRBD1 on 5 matching bases. The ends were cut back, 3 bases at V and 6 bases at J, with 11 bases in the middle. The CDR3 has 14 residues. The germline V gene has CDR1 LNHDA and CDR2 SQIVND (reference sequence). Here the CDR3 reads CASSIVAGPGELFF. The DNA for the CDR3 is TGTGCCAGTAGTATTGTTGCAGGGCCCGGGGAGCTGTTTTTT. Filled out from reference TRBV19 and TRBJ2-2, the complete variable domain reads DGGITQSPKYLFRKEGQNVTLSCEQNLNHDAMYWYRQDPGQGLRLIYYSQIVNDFQKGDIAEGYSVSREKKESFPLTVTSAQKNPTAFYLCASSIVAGPGELFFGEGSRLTVL.

This clone was seen a single time. The gene calls are TRBV18 and TRBJ1-4, with 8 nucleotides matching TRBD1. Germline V gene lookup returns CDR1 KGHSH and CDR2 LQKENI. After removal of 0 bases from V and 6 bases from J, the junction contained 6 bases not matched to a gene. The CDR3 runs 16 residues. As DNA, the CDR3 is TGTGCCAGCTCACCACCGGCGACAGGGGCGTATGAAAAACTGTTTTTT. It yields the protein CASSPPATGAYEKLFF.

The rearrangement uses TRBV11-3 and TRBJ2-3; 12 nucleotides align to TRBD1. CDR1 is SGHNT, CDR2 YENEEA, per germline. With V trimmed by 5 bases and J by 3 bases, 3 bases remained unmatched. The CDR3 totals 15 residues. CDR3 loop: CASSPGQGATDTQYF. The DNA for the CDR3 is TGTGCCAGCAGCCCGGGACAGGGGGCAACAGATACGCAGTATTTT.

In its sample, this clone was seen a few times. The rearrangement uses TRBV11-2 and TRBJ1-1, with D possibly matching TRBD1 (6 bases). Germline-derived CDR1 and CDR2 are SGHAT and FQNNGV. V gave up 5 bases and J gave up 6 bases, with 10 bases separating them. The CDR3 is 12 amino acids. This chain's CDR3 is CASSEQGAEAFF. CDR3 in DNA: TGTGCCAGCAGCGAACAGGGCGCTGAAGCTTTCTTT.